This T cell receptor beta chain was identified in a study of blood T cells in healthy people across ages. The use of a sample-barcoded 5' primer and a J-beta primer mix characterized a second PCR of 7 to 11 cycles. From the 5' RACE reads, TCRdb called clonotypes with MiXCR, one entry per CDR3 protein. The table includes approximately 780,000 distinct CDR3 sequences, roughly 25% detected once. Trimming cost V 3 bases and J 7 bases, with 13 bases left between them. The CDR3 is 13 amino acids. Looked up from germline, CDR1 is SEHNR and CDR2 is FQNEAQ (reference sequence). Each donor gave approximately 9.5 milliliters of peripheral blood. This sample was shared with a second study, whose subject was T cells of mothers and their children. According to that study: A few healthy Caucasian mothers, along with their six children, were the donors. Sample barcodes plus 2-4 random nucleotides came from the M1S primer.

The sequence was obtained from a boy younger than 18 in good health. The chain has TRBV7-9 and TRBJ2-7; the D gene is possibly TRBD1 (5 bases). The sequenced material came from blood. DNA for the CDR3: TGTGCCAGCAGCTTGCTTCAGGGCAAGGAGCAGTACTTC. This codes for CASSLLQGKEQYF.